The present T cell receptor beta chain was sequenced within a study of post-analysis software for immune sequencing data. Looking at the study overall: Recorded subtypes: relapsing-remitting, secondary progressive, progressive-relapsing; some patients unannotated. General observations from the study: F measure showed strong co-clustering of same-batch samples. When compared against controls, multiple sclerosis patients showed significantly lower normalized Chao1 diversity. The study found TRBV5-6, TRBV5-1 and TRBV20-1 among about five TRBV segments more frequent in patients than controls.

The germline CDR1 and CDR2 sequences are SGHNT and YYREEE (reference sequence). Between the trimmed V and J ends, which lost 0 bases and 2 bases, there was a span of 11 bases. The CDR3 extends over 15 amino acids. Tagging with unique molecular identifiers was a feature of the TCR beta cDNA libraries. Each batch of about 1 to 11 million T cells produced 400,000 to 650,000 cDNA molecules. TCRdb processed the PCR reads anew with MiXCR; each CDR3 protein has one entry. Of approximately 770,000 distinct CDR3 sequences listed, around 45% were seen once; the top ten hold roughly 5.2%. Of note for this clonotype: The target antigen is unknown.

The clonotype originates from a girl between 10 and 17 years old with multiple sclerosis. Sequencing used blood. The chain employs TRBV5-4 and TRBJ2-5, with D perhaps matching TRBD2 (6 bases). The CDR3 bases are TGTGCCAGCAGCTTGGAGGGACTCCGACAAGAGACCCAGTACTTC. Protein sequence: CASSLEGLRQETQYF.